These 24 T cell receptor beta chains were all obtained from the same sample, sequenced in a study of Graves' ophthalmopathy and Graves' hyperthyroidism. The TCR beta CDR3 regions underwent amplification from RNA transcripts. Following a first-round RT-PCR that used HTBI primers, a second-round multiplex PCR was carried out. TCRdb re-called the multiplex PCR reads with MiXCR, one entry per CDR3 protein. Of a few hundred thousand distinct CDR3 sequences in the sample, around a sixth were seen once. The specimen was peripheral blood. The receptors were gathered from an adult man with Graves' ophthalmopathy.

This clonotype appeared many times. V usage is TRBV19 and J usage is TRBJ1-2; 7 positions agree with TRBD1. CDR3 length: 14 residues. J lost 8 bases, V lost 9 bases, and 15 bases had no gene match. CDR1 and CDR2 from the germline V gene are LNHDA and SQIVND (reference sequence). DNA of the CDR3: TGTGCCAGCCGGACCCGACAGGGCCCCTGGGGCTACACCTTC. Protein: CASRTRQGPWGYTF.

This chain uses TRBV28 with TRBJ1-1; D not certain. Trimming took 5 bases from V and 1 from J, leaving 11 bases between them. The CDR3 length is 14 residues. Germline V gene sequence: CDR1 MDHEN, CDR2 SYDVKM. CDR3: CASSPYSQNTEAFF. The CDR3 DNA reads as TGTGCCAGCAGTCCTTACAGTCAGAACACTGAAGCTTTCTTT.

For this clonotype: A junction end diverges from the germline sequence, so it may reflect a read error. The CDR3 coding sequence is TGTGCCAGCAGTTCCCAGGGTGGAGAGACCCGGTACTTC. Translating it yields CASSSQGGETRYF. The V gene is TRBV12-3 or TRBV12-4, the J gene TRBJ2-5; a weak D match, TRBD1 (5 bases). The CDR3 spans 13 residues.

This clonotype showed up many times. V usage is TRBV5-1 and J usage is TRBJ2-5, with 13 bases aligning to TRBD2. Trimming took 4 bases from V and 12 from J; bases not matched to a gene: 6. Germline V CDR1 and CDR2: SGHRS, YFSETQ. The CDR3 is 13 residues long. The CDR3 here is CASSPGLAGQKYF. The CDR3 DNA is TGCGCCAGCAGCCCGGGACTAGCGGGGCAAAAGTACTTC.

This clonotype has ten or more counts. The chain has TRBV25-1 and TRBJ1-2; tentatively, D is TRBD1 (5 bases). Trimming left V 4 bases short and J 0 bases short, with 6 bases between. This CDR3 has 13 amino acids. Per the germline V gene, CDR1 is MGHDK and CDR2 is SYGVNS. CDR3 bases: TGTGCCAGCAGTGTGGGACCTAACTATGGCTACACCTTC. Protein sequence: CASSVGPNYGYTF.

This clonotype has a count of ten or more. The J gene is TRBJ2-7, the V gene TRBV6-1; D may be TRBD1 (6 bases). CDR1 MNHNS and CDR2 SASEGT come from the germline V gene. V was trimmed by 5 bases and J by 5 bases, leaving 13 bases between them. The CDR3 spans 13 residues. The CDR3 DNA follows: TGTGCCAGCAGTCGACAGGTCCGGGACGAGCAGTACTTC. Amino acids: CASSRQVRDEQYF.

This clonotype has ten or more counts. The chain carries TRBV7-9 and TRBJ1-1; D unresolved. The CDR3 totals 15 residues. Germline loops: CDR1 SEHNR, CDR2 FQNEAQ (reference sequence). The ends were cut back, 2 bases at V and 8 bases at J, with 18 bases in the middle. The chain's CDR3 is CASSLTVVEAQEAFF. DNA for the CDR3: TGTGCCAGCAGCTTAACGGTAGTCGAAGCTCAAGAAGCTTTCTTT.

Remarks on this clonotype: A much larger clone differs from this one at a single base, so this may be a read error. This sequence joins TRBV4-1 and TRBJ1-2; the D is unclear. This CDR3 is built from 14 residues. The germline V and J ends were trimmed by 6 bases and 0 bases, with 11 bases remaining between them. Germline V CDR1 and CDR2: MGHRA, YSYEKL. CDR3 nucleotides: TGCGCCAGCAGAGAACGGGGATCTAACTATGGCTACACCTTC. It translates to CASRERGSNYGYTF.

This clonotype was detected many times. The chain combines TRBV6-5 with TRBJ1-6, with 7 bases identical to TRBD1. The junction had 3 bases not matched to a gene; V was cut back by 2 bases and J by 8 bases. CDR3 length: 14 amino acids. Germline assignment: CDR1 MNHEY and CDR2 SVGAGI. The CDR3 DNA follows: TGTGCCAGCAGTTACACCAGGGGGGATTCACCCCTCCACTTT. It specifies CASSYTRGDSPLHF.

This clonotype was detected once. The rearrangement joins TRBV6-2 or TRBV6-3 to TRBJ1-3; 7 bases line up with TRBD1. V shed 7 bases and J 2 bases; nucleotides not matched to a gene: 17. This CDR3 region has 18 residues. The germline V gene has CDR1 MNHEY and CDR2 SVGEGT. The DNA for the CDR3 is TGTGCCAGCACCAGATATGGGACAGAGGCTATCCCTGGAAACACCATATATTTT. Translated, it gives CASTRYGTEAIPGNTIYF.

This clonotype was counted at least ten times. The rearrangement uses TRBV10-3 and TRBJ2-7; D might be TRBD2 (5 bases). V was shortened by 4 bases and J by 0 bases, with 13 bases between the two germline ends. The V gene's germline CDR1 is ENHRY and CDR2 SYGVKD. The CDR3 totals 15 residues. In DNA, the CDR3 is TGTGCCATCAGTGTCGGAGAGGCGGGCTCCTACGAGCAGTACTTC. Translation gives CAISVGEAGSYEQYF.

This clonotype was detected many times. The rearrangement joins TRBV7-6 to TRBJ2-5; weak D call: TRBD1 (7 bases). Per the germline V gene, CDR1 is SGHVS and CDR2 is FNYEAQ. CDR3 size: 15 residues. Deletions cut 6 bases from V and 2 bases from J, with 16 bases between. Here the CDR3 reads CASRSSRGVQETQYF. CDR3 bases: TGTGCCAGCAGATCATCCAGGGGGGTACAAGAGACCCAGTACTTC.

The chain joins TRBV6-5 to TRBJ1-1; unclear D gene. Deletions cut 0 bases from V and 4 bases from J, with 3 bases between. Germline CDR1 reads MNHEY; CDR2 reads SVGAGI. CDR3 length equals 12 residues. The CDR3 reads CASSYSVTEAFF. The CDR3 DNA follows: TGTGCCAGCAGTTACTCGGTCACTGAAGCTTTCTTT.

This clonotype was observed at least ten times. The chain employs TRBV6-1 and TRBJ1-2, with unresolved D. V lost 6 bases to trimming and J lost 7 bases, with 15 bases between them. The CDR3 contains 13 residues. Germline CDR1 reads MNHNS; CDR2 reads SASEGT. CDR3 nucleotide sequence: TGTGCCAGCAGCCGGAATCCGGTCAGTGGCTACACCTTC. Translated, it gives CASSRNPVSGYTF.

The V call is TRBV6-1, the J call TRBJ2-7; TRBD2 matches at 9 bases. The germline CDR1 and CDR2 sequences are MNHNS and SASEGT. This CDR3 spans 14 amino acids. With 6 bases clipped from V and 4 bases from J, the junction kept 7 bases outside the gene matches. This CDR3 is CASRASGNRYEQYF. CDR3 nucleotide sequence: TGTGCCAGCAGGGCTAGCGGGAATCGGTACGAGCAGTACTTC.

This clonotype was observed many times. J is TRBJ1-1 and V is TRBV12-5, with TRBD1 as a possible D gene (5 bases). The CDR3 spans 15 residues. Trimming took 5 bases from V and 2 from J, leaving 15 bases between them. Germline CDR1 reads LGHNT; CDR2 reads FRNRAP. CDR3 DNA: TGTGCTAGTGGTACCCCGGGGCATCAAAACACTGAAGCTTTCTTT. This codes for CASGTPGHQNTEAFF.

This clonotype was counted many times. The V call is TRBV4-1, the J call TRBJ1-6; D is unclear. V was cut by 1 base and J by 10 bases, with 8 bases left in between. The germline CDR1 and CDR2 sequences are MGHRA and YSYEKL. This CDR3 is 13 amino acids long. DNA of the CDR3: TGCGCCAGCAGCCAAGTGCGGGGATCACCCCTCCACTTT. It yields the protein CASSQVRGSPLHF.

This clonotype was recorded at least ten times. The rearrangement joins TRBV20-1 to TRBJ2-2, with D possibly called TRBD1 or TRBD2 (5 bases each). Deletions cut 3 bases from V and 1 base from J, with 12 bases between. From germline, CDR1 is DFQATT and CDR2 SNEGSKA (reference sequence). There are 15 residues in the CDR3. CDR3 nucleotide sequence: TGCAGTGCTAGGCCGGGGACGATGAACACCGGGGAGCTGTTTTTT. Its protein is CSARPGTMNTGELFF.

This clonotype was found many times. The rearrangement uses TRBV7-3 and TRBJ1-1, with TRBD1 matching over 7 bases. Trimming cost V 5 bases and J 1 base; bases outside gene matches: 4. Germline V lookup: CDR1 SGHTA, CDR2 FQGTGA. The CDR3 is made up of 14 amino acids. The CDR3 DNA follows: TGTGCCAGCAGCACAGGGGAGAGGAACACTGAAGCTTTCTTT. Amino acid sequence: CASSTGERNTEAFF.

This clonotype showed up many times. The V and J genes are TRBV30 and TRBJ2-7; D call uncertain. CDR1 is GTSNPN, CDR2 SVGIG, per germline (reference sequence). V dropped 3 bases and J dropped 2 bases, with 14 bases sitting between them. This CDR3 comprises 14 residues. The CDR3 nucleotides read TGTGCCTGGAGAGACGGGCTCCGGACCTACGAGCAGTACTTC. Its translation is CAWRDGLRTYEQYF. Full variable domain (outside the CDR3, taken from reference TRBV30 and TRBJ2-7): SQTIHQWPATLVQPVGSPLSLECTVEGTSNPNLYWYRQAAGRGLQLLFYSVGIGQISSEVPQNLSASRPQDRQFILSSKKLLLSDSGFYLCAWRDGLRTYEQYFGPGTRLTVT.

This clonotype was observed many times. The CDR3 region has the DNA TGTGCCAGCAGTTACAGAGCCAGGGTACTGGAGACCCAGTACTTC. It encodes CASSYRARVLETQYF. The rearrangement uses TRBV6-5 and TRBJ2-5; a weak D match, TRBD1 (5 bases). V dropped 2 bases and J dropped 5 bases, with 15 bases sitting between them. The CDR3 totals 15 residues. Per germline, CDR1 MNHEY and CDR2 SVGAGI.

The chain combines TRBV7-2 with TRBJ1-3; tentative D call: TRBD1 (6 bases). Germline assignment: CDR1 SGHTA and CDR2 FQGNSA. There are 15 residues in the CDR3. V was shortened by 2 bases and J by 0 bases, with 8 bases between the two germline ends. The CDR3 DNA is TGTGCCAGCAGCTTAAAGGGGGGCTCTGGAAACACCATATATTTT. Translated, it gives CASSLKGGSGNTIYF.

This clonotype has at least ten counts. CDR3 amino acids: CASSHTADGIQYF. The CDR3 DNA sequence: TGTGCCAGCAGCCACACAGCAGATGGCATTCAGTACTTC. The chain has TRBV6-1 and TRBJ2-4; the D is unclear. The V end was cut by 6 bases, the J end by 9 bases, with 15 bases between. Per the germline V gene, CDR1 is MNHNS and CDR2 is SASEGT. The CDR3 is made up of 13 amino acids.

This clonotype was recorded at least ten times. The V call is TRBV6-1, the J call TRBJ2-1; 8 bases line up with TRBD1. Germline V gives CDR1 MNHNS, CDR2 SASEGT. V lost 8 bases, J lost 13 bases, and 16 bases stayed unmatched. The CDR3 totals 14 residues. The CDR3 sequence is CASRWDSGTGLQFF. In DNA form, the CDR3 reads TGTGCCAGCCGCTGGGATTCCGGGACAGGATTACAGTTCTTC.